What follows are 18 T cell receptor beta chains derived from one specimen sequenced in a study of shared clonotypes between healthy human individuals (dated by TCRdb to 2019 to 2021). Libraries were made using the immunoSEQ multiplex PCR assay. Not all clones reach the TCRdb copy of this immuneACCESS table, which keeps in-frame sequences only. Checked studies attribute under half of the gap to unresolved V genes and leave the rest unexplained. The sample yields approximately 2,000,000 clones; about nine tenths were counted once. The ten largest clones capture approximately 0.4% of the sample. Sequencing was done on a sample of naive CD4+ T cells from PBMCs. Interpreted using the paper, the cell subset or site label stands for: CD45RA+ positively selected. These receptors were obtained from a man between 18 and 35 years old in good health. Some clones in this sample may be carry-over from other donors' samples.

The V and J genes are TRBV7-3 and TRBJ2-1; 12 bases are shared with TRBD2. The V segment lost 5 bases and the J segment 8 bases; nucleotides outside the gene matches: 7. The germline V gene encodes CDR1 SGHTA and CDR2 FQGTGA. The CDR3 totals 15 residues. The CDR3 here is CASSNLTSGSDEQFF. The CDR3 nucleotides read TGTGCCAGCAGCAACTTGACTAGCGGGAGCGATGAGCAGTTCTTC.

The J gene is TRBJ2-7, the V gene TRBV5-1, with 9 bases matching TRBD2. V was clipped by 0 bases and J by 5 bases; unmatched bases: 9. Germline CDR1 is SGHRS and CDR2 is YFSETQ. The CDR3 is 16 residues long. The CDR3 nucleotides read TGCGCCAGCAGCTTGGAAGGCGGGAGGGCCGCCGACGAGCAGTACTTC. Residues: CASSLEGGRAADEQYF. Full variable domain (missing parts from reference TRBV5-1 and TRBJ2-7): KAGVTQTPRYLIKTRGQQVTLSCSPISGHRSVSWYQQTPGQGLQFLFEYFSETQRNKGNFPGRFSGRQFSNSRSEMNVSTLELGDSALYLCASSLEGGRAADEQYFGPGTRLTVT.

The rearrangement links TRBV5-6 to TRBJ1-2, with 8 bases fitting TRBD1. Germline trimming cut 0 bases from V and 4 bases from J; bases unmatched to any gene: 5. The CDR3 totals 15 residues. From germline, CDR1 is SGHDT and CDR2 YYEEEE. The CDR3 loop reads CASSLVSGGGYGYTF. In nucleotides, the CDR3 is TGTGCCAGCAGCTTGGTTTCAGGGGGCGGCTATGGCTACACCTTC.

The chain has TRBV28 and TRBJ1-1; weak D call: TRBD1 (5 bases). V lost 0 bases to trimming and J lost 6 bases, with 17 bases between them. The CDR3 has 16 residues. CDR1 MDHEN and CDR2 SYDVKM come from the germline V gene. CDR3 region: CASSLWASGRDAEAFF. The CDR3 nucleotides are TGTGCCAGCAGTTTATGGGCATCCGGCAGGGACGCTGAAGCTTTCTTT.

This clone was counted a single time. The chain couples TRBV28 to TRBJ1-3, with TRBD1 matching over 7 bases. The CDR3 covers 17 residues. V shed 5 bases, J shed 4 bases, and the junction held 14 bases outside the gene matches. Germline V gives CDR1 MDHEN, CDR2 SYDVKM. The CDR3 coding sequence is TGTGCCAGCAGTCCGTCCCTCCGAGGGGGCAAGGGAAACACCATATATTTT. This sequence encodes CASSPSLRGGKGNTIYF.

The rearrangement uses TRBV6-5 and TRBJ1-1; the D gene is possibly TRBD1 (6 bases). The CDR3 runs 13 residues. V lost 6 bases, J lost 4 bases, and 12 bases lay in between. CDR1 MNHEY and CDR2 SVGAGI come from the germline V gene. The CDR3 DNA sequence: TGTGCCAGCAGCAGGGGAAGAACCACTGAAGCTTTCTTT. Its translation is CASSRGRTTEAFF.

The chain recombines TRBV15 with TRBJ2-7; D could derive from TRBD1 or TRBD2 (5 bases each). The V and J ends lost 5 bases and 0 bases respectively, with 14 bases between them. The CDR3 runs to 15 residues. The germline gives CDR1 LNHNV, CDR2 YYDKDF (reference sequence). The CDR3 DNA reads as TGTGCCACCAGCCCGAGGGGATCCATCTCCTACGAGCAGTACTTC. This encodes CATSPRGSISYEQYF. Complete variable domain (other parts from reference TRBV15 and TRBJ2-7): DAMVIQNPRYQVTQFGKPVTLSCSQTLNHNVMYWYQQKSSQAPKLLFHYYDKDFNNEADTPDNFQSRRPNTSFCFLDIRSPGLGDTAMYLCATSPRGSISYEQYFGPGTRLTVT.

This CDR3 reads CASTGGQRNTEAFF. The CDR3 bases are TGCGCCAGCACCGGAGGGCAGCGGAACACTGAAGCTTTCTTT. This sequence joins TRBV5-1 and TRBJ1-1, with D uncertain. Between the trimmed V and J ends, which lost 6 bases and 1 base, there was a span of 13 bases. This CDR3 has 14 residues. Germline V gives CDR1 SGHRS, CDR2 YFSETQ.

In regard to this clone: Distinct nucleotide sequences in the sample also encode this CDR3. V is TRBV28 and J is TRBJ2-5, with D hard to call. The CDR3 is 12 residues long. Germline CDR1 is MDHEN and CDR2 is SYDVKM. V lost 5 bases, J lost 1 base, and 5 bases lay in between. The CDR3 protein is CASSRLQETQYF. The DNA for the CDR3 is TGTGCCAGCAGTCGACTCCAAGAGACCCAGTACTTC.

The chain is built from TRBV7-3 and TRBJ2-1, with 7 positions matching TRBD2. The germline V gene encodes CDR1 SGHTA and CDR2 FQGTGA. The J segment lost 4 bases and the V segment lost 2 bases, leaving 17 bases of the junction unmatched. This CDR3 contains 19 residues. CDR3 nucleotides: TGTGCCAGCAGCTTACAACGCGCCTCCGGGCTAGCGGATTACAATGAGCAGTTCTTC. Encoded protein: CASSLQRASGLADYNEQFF.

On this clone itself: A junction end diverges from the germline sequence, so it may reflect a read error. This rearrangement joins TRBV28 to TRBJ2-1, with 11 bases fitting TRBD2. CDR1 MDHEN and CDR2 SYDVKM come from the germline V gene. The CDR3 has 16 residues. CDR3 amino acids: CASSPQRLAGPHARVF. The CDR3 nucleotides are TGTGCCAGCAGTCCCCAGAGACTAGCGGGACCCCACGCTCGGGTCTTC.

The chain couples TRBV19 to TRBJ2-7; the D gene is possibly TRBD1 (6 bases). V was shortened by 3 bases and J by 3 bases, with 15 bases between the two germline ends. CDR3 length equals 15 residues. From germline, CDR1 is LNHDA and CDR2 SQIVND (reference sequence). The CDR3 loop is CASSMRTGQGYEQYF. In DNA form, the CDR3 reads TGTGCCAGTAGTATGAGAACGGGACAAGGCTACGAGCAGTACTTC.

This clone was detected once. The CDR3 here is CASSLTGGPETQYF. The CDR3 region has the DNA TGTGCCAGCAGCTTAACAGGGGGCCCGGAGACCCAGTACTTC. The chain is built from TRBV7-3 and TRBJ2-5, with 7 bases that match TRBD1. Unmatched junction bases numbered 3, after V lost 0 bases and J lost 5 bases. CDR3 length equals 14 residues. The V gene's germline CDR1 is SGHTA and CDR2 FQGTGA.

Worth noting for this clone: Other DNA sequences in the sample encode the same CDR3. V and J are TRBV18 and TRBJ1-5; 7 positions agree with TRBD1. V lost 0 bases and J lost 5; bases outside the gene matches: 4. The CDR3 has 15 amino acids. Germline CDR1 and CDR2: KGHSH and LQKENI. CDR3 region: CASSPPGGVDQPQHF. For the CDR3, the DNA is TGTGCCAGCTCACCACCAGGGGGCGTTGATCAGCCCCAGCATTTT.

V and J are TRBV29-1 and TRBJ1-1, with TRBD1 as a possible D gene (6 bases). Trimming stripped 6 bases from V and 4 bases from J, with 15 bases between. Per the germline V gene, CDR1 is SQVTM and CDR2 is ANQGSEA. This CDR3 spans 13 amino acids. This CDR3 reads CSVTWGAGTEAFF. The DNA for the CDR3 is TGCAGCGTCACCTGGGGGGCTGGCACTGAAGCTTTCTTT. Variable domain in full (rest from reference TRBV29-1 and TRBJ1-1): SAVISQKPSRDICQRGTSLTIQCQVDSQVTMMFWYRQQPGQSLTLIATANQGSEATYESGFVIDKFPISRPNLTFSTLTVSNMSPEDSSIYLCSVTWGAGTEAFFGQGTRLTVV.

This sequence joins TRBV5-1 and TRBJ2-2, with TRBD1 matching over 9 bases. This CDR3 has 16 residues. CDR1 and CDR2 from the germline V gene are SGHRS and YFSETQ. V lost 2 bases and J lost 5; bases outside the gene matches: 7. The CDR3 here is CASSFRTGVGTGELFF. For the CDR3, the DNA is TGCGCCAGCAGCTTCAGGACAGGGGTTGGTACCGGGGAGCTGTTTTTT.

The V call is TRBV2, the J call TRBJ1-1, with D uncertain. The CDR3 runs to 13 residues. Trimming removed 9 bases from V and 1 base from J, with 12 bases in between. The germline CDR1 and CDR2 sequences are SNHLY and FYNNEI. DNA of the CDR3: TGTGCCAGACATAAGCCACCGAACACTGAAGCTTTCTTT. Translated, it gives CARHKPPNTEAFF.

V is TRBV4-1 and J is TRBJ1-5, with 10 bases identical to TRBD1. CDR3 size: 16 residues. The V segment lost 1 base and the J segment 1 base; nucleotides outside the gene matches: 1. Germline CDR1 reads MGHRA; CDR2 reads YSYEKL. The CDR3 coding sequence is TGCGCCAGCAGCCAAGGACAGGGGGCGAGCAATCAGCCCCAGCATTTT. Translating gives CASSQGQGASNQPQHF.